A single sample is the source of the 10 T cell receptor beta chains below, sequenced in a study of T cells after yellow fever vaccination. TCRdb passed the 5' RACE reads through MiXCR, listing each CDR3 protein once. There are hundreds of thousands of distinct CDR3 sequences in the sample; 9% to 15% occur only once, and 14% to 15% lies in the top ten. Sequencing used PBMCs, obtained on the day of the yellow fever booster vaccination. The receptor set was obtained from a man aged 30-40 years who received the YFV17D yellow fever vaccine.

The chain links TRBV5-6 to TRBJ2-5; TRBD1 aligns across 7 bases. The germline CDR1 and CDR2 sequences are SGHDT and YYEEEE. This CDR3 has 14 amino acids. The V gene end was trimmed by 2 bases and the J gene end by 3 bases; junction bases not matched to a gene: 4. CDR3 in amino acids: CASSFQGTEETQYF. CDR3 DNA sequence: TGTGCCAGCAGCTTCCAAGGGACAGAAGAGACCCAGTACTTC.

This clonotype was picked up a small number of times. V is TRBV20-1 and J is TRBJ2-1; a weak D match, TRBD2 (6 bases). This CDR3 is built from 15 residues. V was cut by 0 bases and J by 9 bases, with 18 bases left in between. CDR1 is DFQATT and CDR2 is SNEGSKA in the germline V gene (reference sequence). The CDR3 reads CSARDPVGRSGEQFF. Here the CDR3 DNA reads TGCAGTGCTAGAGATCCGGTCGGGAGAAGTGGTGAGCAGTTCTTC.

The CDR3 bases are TGCAGTGCTAGCGCGGAGAAGAATTCACCCCTCCACTTT. It encodes CSASAEKNSPLHF. The rearrangement joins TRBV20-1 to TRBJ1-6; D uncertain. Germline V gives CDR1 DFQATT, CDR2 SNEGSKA (reference sequence). V was pared by 3 bases and J by 7 bases, with 10 bases between. The CDR3 sequence is 13 residues long.

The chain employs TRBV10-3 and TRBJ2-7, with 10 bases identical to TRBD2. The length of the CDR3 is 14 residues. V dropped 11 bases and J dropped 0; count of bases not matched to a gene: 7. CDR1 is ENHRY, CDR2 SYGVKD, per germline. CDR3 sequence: CAFTPSGSSYEQYF. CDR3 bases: TGTGCCTTCACTCCTAGCGGGAGCTCCTACGAGCAGTACTTC.

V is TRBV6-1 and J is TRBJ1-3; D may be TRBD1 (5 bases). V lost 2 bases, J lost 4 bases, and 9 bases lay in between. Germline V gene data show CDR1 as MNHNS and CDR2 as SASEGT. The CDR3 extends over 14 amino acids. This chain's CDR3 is CASSEMGQGNTIYF. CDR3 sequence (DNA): TGTGCCAGCAGTGAAATGGGGCAAGGAAACACCATATATTTT.

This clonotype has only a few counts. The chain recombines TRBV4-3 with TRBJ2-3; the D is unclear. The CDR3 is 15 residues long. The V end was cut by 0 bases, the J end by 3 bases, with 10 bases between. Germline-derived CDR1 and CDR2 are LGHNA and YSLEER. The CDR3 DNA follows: TGCGCCAGCAGCCAAGATGGGCAGAGGACAGATACGCAGTATTTT. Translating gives CASSQDGQRTDTQYF.

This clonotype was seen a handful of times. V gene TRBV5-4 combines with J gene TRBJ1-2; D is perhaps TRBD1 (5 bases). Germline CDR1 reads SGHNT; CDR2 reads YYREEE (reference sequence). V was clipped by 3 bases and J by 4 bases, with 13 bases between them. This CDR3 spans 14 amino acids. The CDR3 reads CASSSGGASYGYTF. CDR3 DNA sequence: TGTGCCAGCAGCTCCGGCGGGGCAAGCTATGGCTACACCTTC.

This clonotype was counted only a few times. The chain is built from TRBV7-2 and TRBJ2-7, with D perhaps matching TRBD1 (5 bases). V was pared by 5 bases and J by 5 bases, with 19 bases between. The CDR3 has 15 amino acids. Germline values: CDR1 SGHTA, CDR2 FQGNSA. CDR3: CASSLRSARVNEQYF. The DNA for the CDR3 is TGTGCCAGCAGCCTTCGGTCAGCCAGGGTCAACGAGCAGTACTTC.

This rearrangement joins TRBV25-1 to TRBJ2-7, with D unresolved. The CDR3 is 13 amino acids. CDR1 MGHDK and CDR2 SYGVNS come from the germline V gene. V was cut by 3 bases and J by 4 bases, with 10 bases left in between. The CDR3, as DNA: TGTGCCAGCAGTGAGTGGGCGAGTTACGAGCAGTACTTC. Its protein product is CASSEWASYEQYF.

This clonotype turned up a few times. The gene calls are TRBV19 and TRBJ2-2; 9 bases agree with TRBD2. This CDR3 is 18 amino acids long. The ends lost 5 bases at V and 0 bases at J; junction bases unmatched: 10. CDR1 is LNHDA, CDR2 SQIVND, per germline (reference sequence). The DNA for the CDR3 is TGTGCCAGTAGTGTCCCCGGACTAGCGTCCCCGAACACCGGGGAGCTGTTTTTT. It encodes CASSVPGLASPNTGELFF.